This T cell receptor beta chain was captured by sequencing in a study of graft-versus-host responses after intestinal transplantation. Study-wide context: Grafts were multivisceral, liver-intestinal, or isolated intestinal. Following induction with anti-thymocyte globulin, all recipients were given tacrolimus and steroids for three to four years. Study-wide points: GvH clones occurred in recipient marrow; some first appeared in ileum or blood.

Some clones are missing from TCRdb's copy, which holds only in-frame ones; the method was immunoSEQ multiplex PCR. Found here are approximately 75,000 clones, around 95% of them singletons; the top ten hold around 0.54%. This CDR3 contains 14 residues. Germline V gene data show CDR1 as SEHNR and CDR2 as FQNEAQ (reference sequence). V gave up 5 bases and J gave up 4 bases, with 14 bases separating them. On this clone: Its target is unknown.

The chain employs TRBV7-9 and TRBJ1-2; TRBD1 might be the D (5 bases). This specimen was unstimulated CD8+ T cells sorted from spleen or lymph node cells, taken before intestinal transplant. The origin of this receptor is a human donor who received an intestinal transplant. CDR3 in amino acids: CASSIRDVVYGYTF. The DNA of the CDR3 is TGTGCCAGCAGCATACGGGACGTTGTCTATGGCTACACCTTC.